These 27 T cell receptor beta chains share one sample of origin, sequenced in a study of T cells in localized non-small cell lung cancer. The repertoire was sequenced with immunoSEQ multiplex PCR; TCRdb's copy has only in-frame clones and lacks some. This repertoire shows about 43,000 clones, around 90% found once; its top ten account for 8% to 11%. The sequencing here drew on PBMCs, taken before any cancer treatment. The receptors originated from a woman aged 35 to 70 with stage II lung adenocarcinoma.

For this clone: The sample contains more than one DNA sequence encoding this CDR3. The chain has TRBV7-9 and TRBJ2-7; D possibly matches TRBD1 or TRBD2 (5 bases each). Per germline, CDR1 SEHNR and CDR2 FQNEAQ (reference sequence). Trimming took off 1 base at V and 2 bases at J, with 9 bases between the two ends. The CDR3 covers 14 residues. For the CDR3, the DNA is TGTGCCAGCAGCTTAGGAGGGGTGACCTACGAGCAGTACTTC. Protein product: CASSLGGVTYEQYF.

The V call is TRBV18, the J call TRBJ2-3; 9 bases are a match to TRBD2. With V trimmed by 5 bases and J by 4 bases, 16 bases remained unmatched. This CDR3 has 18 residues. Looked up from germline, CDR1 is KGHSH and CDR2 is LQKENI. The CDR3 loop reads CASSGLAGPKGSSDTQYF. The CDR3 DNA sequence: TGTGCCAGCTCAGGGCTAGCGGGGCCGAAGGGGTCTTCAGATACGCAGTATTTT. Filled out from reference TRBV18 and TRBJ2-3, the complete variable domain reads NAGVMQNPRHLVRRRGQEARLRCSPMKGHSHVYWYRQLPEEGLKFMVYLQKENIIDESGMPKERFSAEFPKEGPSILRIQQVVRGDSAAYFCASSGLAGPKGSSDTQYFGPGTRLTVL.

The V call is TRBV9, the J call TRBJ2-3, with D perhaps given as TRBD1 or TRBD2 (5 bases each). Trimming took off 3 bases at V and 7 bases at J, with 27 bases between the two ends. This CDR3 has 18 amino acids. CDR1 and CDR2 from the germline V gene are SGDLS and YYNGEE. The CDR3 reads CASSARDHTPKRKHTQYF. The CDR3 DNA follows: TGTGCCAGCAGCGCCCGGGACCATACACCGAAAAGAAAACATACGCAGTATTTT.

The chain uses TRBV28 and TRBJ1-2; D gene uncertain. The CDR3 sequence is 16 residues long. Trimming shortened V by 1 base and J by 0 bases, and 12 bases separated the two germline ends. Germline V lookup: CDR1 MDHEN, CDR2 SYDVKM. The CDR3 protein is CASSLSRSRANYGYTF. The CDR3 bases are TGTGCCAGCAGTTTATCCCGATCTCGAGCTAACTATGGCTACACCTTC.

On this clone itself: The conserved closing phenylalanine or tryptophan is absent in this CDR3, likely reflecting a read error. It is unclear where the CDR3 begins or ends on the DNA, so no DNA is shown, and the CDR3 is as TCRdb lists it. The chain combines TRBV10-1 with TRBJ2-7; TRBD2 is the table's D call and was not checked against the DNA. Germline V gives CDR1 WNHNN, CDR2 SYGVQD (reference sequence). The CDR3 length equals 15 residues, ends included. CDR3 region: CASSESQGLAGVPGD.

J is TRBJ1-1 and V is TRBV5-6, with D uncertain. V shed 2 bases and J shed 7 bases, with 12 bases lying between them. Germline V lookup: CDR1 SGHDT, CDR2 YYEEEE. The CDR3 contains 13 residues. CDR3 bases: TGTGCCAGCAGCTTTGGCCCCGGCAGTGAAGCTTTCTTT. It codes for CASSFGPGSEAFF.

Here the CDR3 DNA reads TGTGCCAGCAGTGCGGGACATACGGGCGACACTGAAGCTTTCTTT. As protein: CASSAGHTGDTEAFF. The gene calls are TRBV6-1 and TRBJ1-1, with D possibly TRBD1 on 6 matching bases. V shed 4 bases and J shed 3 bases, with 15 bases lying between them. Per the germline V gene, CDR1 is MNHNS and CDR2 is SASEGT. The CDR3 length is 15 residues.

The rearrangement uses TRBV9 and TRBJ2-6; D gene uncertain. CDR3 length: 13 residues. V shed 3 bases and J shed 3 bases, with 4 bases lying between them. CDR1 is SGDLS and CDR2 is YYNGEE in the germline V gene. CDR3 DNA sequence: TGTGCCAGCAGCGGCGATGGGGCCAACGTCCTGACTTTC. This encodes CASSGDGANVLTF.

In DNA form, the CDR3 reads TGTGCCAGCAGTCGCGGGGGGGCTTTCACTGAAGCTTTCTTT. Its translation is CASSRGGAFTEAFF. The chain carries TRBV6-1 and TRBJ1-1; weak D call: TRBD1 (6 bases). The CDR3 spans 14 residues. The V gene's germline CDR1 is MNHNS and CDR2 SASEGT. Trimming took off 5 bases at V and 4 bases at J, with 14 bases between the two ends.

This CDR3 reads CASSLAGVNDREQFF. The CDR3 DNA sequence: TGTGCCAGCAGCTTAGCGGGTGTGAACGATCGGGAGCAGTTCTTC. The chain combines TRBV7-8 with TRBJ2-1; D unclear. The CDR3 contains 15 residues. Trimming removed 0 bases at V and 10 bases at J, with 16 bases between. The germline V gene encodes CDR1 SGHVS and CDR2 FQNEAQ. Full variable domain (rest looked up from reference TRBV7-8 and TRBJ2-1): GAGVSQSPRYKVAKRGQDVALRCDPISGHVSLFWYQQALGQGPEFLTYFQNEAQLDKSGLPSDRFFAERPEGSVSTLKIQRTQQEDSAVYLCASSLAGVNDREQFFGPGTRLTVL.

The chain carries TRBV6-6 and TRBJ2-7, with unresolved D. With 0 bases removed from V and 0 bases from J, the gap between germline ends came to 9 bases. Germline CDR1 and CDR2: MNHNY and SVGAGI (reference sequence). The CDR3 has 15 residues. DNA for the CDR3: TGTGCCAGCAGTTACTCTCAGGTTTCCTCCTACGAGCAGTACTTC. As protein: CASSYSQVSSYEQYF.

The chain carries TRBV6-1 and TRBJ1-5, with D possibly matching TRBD1 (5 bases). V was pared by 1 base and J by 6 bases, with 40 bases between. This CDR3 spans 24 amino acids. CDR1 MNHNS and CDR2 SASEGT come from the germline V gene. The CDR3 region has the DNA TGTGCCAGCAGTGAAGGGACCGCTCGCGGGGGACCTGGGGCATCACGGTTTTTCAGTCAGCCCCAGCATTTT. Translation: CASSEGTARGGPGASRFFSQPQHF.

The rearrangement links TRBV10-2 to TRBJ2-2; D is perhaps TRBD1 or TRBD2 (7 bases each). Germline V gene sequence: CDR1 WSHSY, CDR2 SAAADI. V gave up 5 bases and J gave up 0 bases, with 13 bases separating them. The length of the CDR3 is 16 residues. DNA of the CDR3: TGCGCCAGCAGTCCAGGGGGAGGGACGAACACCGGGGAGCTGTTTTTT. This translates into CASSPGGGTNTGELFF.

This clone was counted a single time. The chain recombines TRBV19 with TRBJ1-4; D call uncertain. CDR1 and CDR2 (germline): LNHDA, SQIVND (reference sequence). V was clipped by 4 bases and J by 8 bases, with 17 bases between them. This CDR3 contains 15 residues. CDR3 protein: CASSSPTSPGEKLFF. CDR3 bases: TGTGCCAGTAGTAGCCCGACATCCCCCGGGGAAAAACTGTTTTTT.

This CDR3 is CASSAGTENSPLHF. The DNA of the CDR3 is TGCGCCAGCAGCGCCGGGACGGAAAATTCACCCCTCCACTTT. The chain has TRBV5-1 and TRBJ1-6; tentatively, D is TRBD1 (5 bases). There are 14 residues in the CDR3. CDR1 is SGHRS, CDR2 YFSETQ, per germline. V was cut by 4 bases and J by 7 bases, with 12 bases left in between.

The V gene is TRBV19, the J gene TRBJ2-1; D is unclear. The CDR3 is 14 residues long. Germline values: CDR1 LNHDA, CDR2 SQIVND (reference sequence). V gave up 1 base and J gave up 6 bases, with 10 bases separating them. The CDR3 protein is CASSIGLAGNEQFF. For the CDR3, the DNA is TGTGCCAGTAGTATAGGGTTAGCCGGCAATGAGCAGTTCTTC.

This clone is large (0.1 to 1%). CDR3 DNA sequence: TGTGCCAGCAGCCCCCGGGACAGCCTGTACTCCTCTGGAAACACCATATATTTT. Encoded protein: CASSPRDSLYSSGNTIYF. The rearrangement links TRBV28 to TRBJ1-3, with TRBD1 matching over 7 bases. J gave up 0 bases and V 6 bases, and 14 bases lay outside the gene matches. CDR1 and CDR2 from the germline V gene are MDHEN and SYDVKM. The CDR3 consists of 18 residues.

In its sample, this clone was seen a few times. This chain joins TRBV6-1 and TRBJ1-1; weak D call: TRBD1 (5 bases). The CDR3 is 15 amino acids. CDR1 and CDR2 from the germline V gene are MNHNS and SASEGT. V lost 8 bases to trimming and J lost 3 bases, with 19 bases between them. CDR3 region: CASVVAWGFYTEAFF. CDR3 DNA sequence: TGTGCCAGCGTCGTGGCATGGGGGTTTTACACTGAAGCTTTCTTT.

This chain joins TRBV4-2 and TRBJ1-5, with D unclear. The CDR3 spans 14 residues. Trimming removed 1 base at V and 7 bases at J, with 11 bases between. Looked up from germline, CDR1 is LGHNA and CDR2 is YNFKEQ. The CDR3 region has the DNA TGTGCCAGCAGCCAAGGTGTGGGCGCACAGCCCCAGCATTTT. Translating it yields CASSQGVGAQPQHF.

The V call is TRBV27, the J call TRBJ1-2, with TRBD1 matching 9 bases. In germline, CDR1 is MNHEY, CDR2 SMNVEV (reference sequence). V shed 6 bases and J 7 bases; nucleotides not matched to a gene: 6. CDR3 length equals 13 residues. This CDR3 is CASSRDRDGGYTF. The DNA for the CDR3 is TGTGCCAGCAGCAGGGACAGGGATGGTGGCTACACCTTC.

The chain links TRBV7-8 to TRBJ1-3, with TRBD1 as a possible D gene (6 bases). V was shortened by 2 bases and J by 4 bases, with 9 bases between the two germline ends. CDR1 and CDR2 (germline): SGHVS, FQNEAQ. This CDR3 has 14 residues. CDR3 DNA sequence: TGTGCCAGCAGCTTACGCGGGGGCGGAAACACCATATATTTT. This translates into CASSLRGGGNTIYF.

The chain employs TRBV6-5 and TRBJ1-3; D is possibly TRBD1 (5 bases). Germline V lookup: CDR1 MNHEY, CDR2 SVGAGI. V dropped 6 bases and J dropped 0 bases, with 12 bases sitting between them. The CDR3 is 15 residues long. CDR3 protein: CASRWDGSSGNTIYF. DNA of the CDR3: TGTGCCAGCAGGTGGGACGGGAGCTCTGGAAACACCATATATTTT.

The chain links TRBV15 to TRBJ2-4; 12 bases are a match to TRBD1. Germline V gene data show CDR1 as LNHNV and CDR2 as YYDKDF (reference sequence). Losses at the gene ends were 5 bases for V and 6 bases for J; bases not matched to a gene: 8. This CDR3 region has 16 residues. This CDR3 is CATSQPGTGGLNIQYF. The CDR3 region has the DNA TGTGCCACCAGCCAACCCGGGACAGGGGGCTTAAACATTCAGTACTTC.

The rearrangement joins TRBV10-1 to TRBJ2-5; a possible D gene is TRBD2 (5 bases). The CDR3 totals 14 residues. Germline-derived CDR1 and CDR2 are WNHNN and SYGVQD (reference sequence). The germline V and J ends were trimmed by 3 bases and 2 bases, with 10 bases remaining between them. The CDR3 DNA sequence: TGCGCCAGCAGTGACCTCGGGGAGCAAGAGACCCAGTACTTC. This sequence encodes CASSDLGEQETQYF.

The J gene is TRBJ2-7, the V gene TRBV10-3, with D possibly TRBD2 on 6 matching bases. Between the trimmed V and J ends, which lost 8 bases and 0 bases, there was a span of 8 bases. The CDR3 runs to 12 residues. Germline-derived CDR1 and CDR2 are ENHRY and SYGVKD. Here the CDR3 reads CAIAGSSYEQYF. In DNA form, the CDR3 reads TGTGCCATCGCGGGAAGCTCCTACGAGCAGTACTTC.

In this sample, this clone turned up once. J is TRBJ2-2 and V is TRBV5-4, with TRBD2 matching over 8 bases. CDR1 SGHNT and CDR2 YYREEE come from the germline V gene (reference sequence). CDR3 length equals 16 residues. The ends lost 0 bases at V and 6 bases at J; junction bases unmatched: 7. This chain's CDR3 is CASSLVRLALPGELFF. DNA for the CDR3: TGTGCCAGCAGCTTGGTCAGACTAGCGCTCCCCGGGGAGCTGTTTTTT.

This chain joins TRBV18 and TRBJ2-5, with 9 nucleotides matching TRBD2. V lost 3 bases, J lost 5 bases, and 1 base stayed unmatched. In germline, CDR1 is KGHSH, CDR2 LQKENI. The CDR3 runs 13 residues. CDR3 nucleotides: TGTGCCAGCTCACCCGGACTAGCGGAGACCCAGTACTTC. It is translated as CASSPGLAETQYF.